The 30 T cell receptor beta chains in this list originate from one sample, sequenced in a study of blood T cell repertoires in COVID-19. Using immunoSEQ multiplex PCR, the repertoire was profiled, and TCRdb retains in-frame clones only, with some absent. The repertoire has more than 90,000 clones, 75% to 85% of them found once; the top ten carry over 3.5%. The sequenced material came from peripheral blood. The source is a man aged 55 to 70 with acute or convalescent COVID-19.

The chain is built from TRBV18 and TRBJ2-2; TRBD2 matches at 10 bases. V was clipped by 3 bases and J by 5 bases; unmatched bases: 6. This CDR3 comprises 16 residues. Looked up from germline, CDR1 is KGHSH and CDR2 is LQKENI. The CDR3 sequence: CASSPLAGAHTGELFF. The CDR3 DNA follows: TGTGCCAGCTCACCCCTAGCGGGGGCCCATACCGGGGAGCTGTTTTTT. The full variable domain, its missing parts supplied by reference TRBV18 and TRBJ2-2, is NAGVMQNPRHLVRRRGQEARLRCSPMKGHSHVYWYRQLPEEGLKFMVYLQKENIIDESGMPKERFSAEFPKEGPSILRIQQVVRGDSAAYFCASSPLAGAHTGELFFGEGSRLTVL.

The V and J genes are TRBV11-2 and TRBJ2-3, with 8 bases aligning to TRBD2. The CDR3 length is 16 residues. J lost 11 bases, V lost 4 bases, and 17 bases had no gene match. Germline V gives CDR1 SGHAT, CDR2 FQNNGV. The CDR3 DNA sequence: TGTGCCAGCAGCTCGTCGGGGGGGGAGTCGATAAGGAGGCAGTATTTT. This encodes CASSSSGGESIRRQYF.

The chain carries TRBV12-5 and TRBJ1-4; 9 bases line up with TRBD1. V shed 6 bases, J shed 8 bases, and the junction held 7 bases outside the gene matches. This CDR3 region has 14 residues. The germline V gene encodes CDR1 LGHNT and CDR2 FRNRAP. CDR3 sequence (DNA): TGTGCTAGTGGGCTGACAGGGGGGAAAGAAAAACTGTTTTTT. It specifies CASGLTGGKEKLFF.

V is TRBV5-5 and J is TRBJ2-7, with 10 bases matching TRBD2. This CDR3 region has 15 residues. The J segment lost 3 bases and the V segment lost 1 base, leaving 4 bases of the junction unmatched. Germline values: CDR1 SGHKS, CDR2 YYEKEE (reference sequence). As DNA, the CDR3 is TGTGCCAGCAGCTTGAGGCTAGCGGGAGTCTACGAGCAGTACGTC. Protein product: CASSLRLAGVYEQYV.

The rearrangement joins TRBV6-5 to TRBJ1-1; TRBD1 is a possible D gene (5 bases). V was trimmed by 5 bases and J by 6 bases, leaving 13 bases between them. The CDR3 is made up of 13 amino acids. The germline V gene has CDR1 MNHEY and CDR2 SVGAGI. In nucleotides, the CDR3 is TGTGCCAGCAGTCCCCAATGGGGGGCTGAAGCTTTCTTT. The encoded protein is CASSPQWGAEAFF.

The V gene is TRBV7-9, the J gene TRBJ2-3, with 7 bases fitting TRBD1. Looked up from germline, CDR1 is SEHNR and CDR2 is FQNEAQ (reference sequence). CDR3 length: 14 residues. With 5 bases clipped from V and 0 bases from J, the junction kept 2 bases outside the gene matches. CDR3 amino acids: CASSLRGSTDTQYF. CDR3 sequence (DNA): TGTGCCAGCAGCCTCAGGGGGAGCACAGATACGCAGTATTTT. Full variable domain (missing parts from reference TRBV7-9 and TRBJ2-3): DTGVSQNPRHKITKRGQNVTFRCDPISEHNRLYWYRQTLGQGPEFLTYFQNEAQLEKSRLLSDRFSAERPKGSFSTLEIQRTEQGDSAMYLCASSLRGSTDTQYFGPGTRLTVL.

The rearrangement uses TRBV24-1 and TRBJ2-3, with 7 bases lining up with TRBD2. Trimming at V came to 7 bases and at J to 1 base, leaving 1 base not matched to a gene. CDR3 length equals 13 residues. Per germline, CDR1 KGHDR and CDR2 SFDVKD. The DNA of the CDR3 is TGTGCCACCAGCACTAGCGGCACAGATACGCAGTATTTT. It yields the protein CATSTSGTDTQYF.

V gene TRBV19 combines with J gene TRBJ1-1; 8 bases are a match to TRBD1. The junction had 5 bases not matched to a gene; V was cut back by 5 bases and J by 0 bases. Germline values: CDR1 LNHDA, CDR2 SQIVND (reference sequence). CDR3 size: 15 residues. CDR3 region: CASSADRDLNTEAFF. The CDR3 coding sequence is TGTGCCAGTAGTGCGGACAGGGACTTGAACACTGAAGCTTTCTTT.

The gene calls are TRBV7-8 and TRBJ1-1; possible D gene TRBD1, 6 bases. Germline V gives CDR1 SGHVS, CDR2 FQNEAQ. V lost 5 bases to trimming and J lost 0 bases, with 10 bases between them. There are 14 residues in the CDR3. For the CDR3, the DNA is TGTGCCAGCAGCGCTACAGGGATGAACACTGAAGCTTTCTTT. Translation gives CASSATGMNTEAFF.

This chain joins TRBV6-6 and TRBJ1-1; the D is unclear. This CDR3 contains 15 residues. Germline CDR1 is MNHNY and CDR2 is SVGAGI (reference sequence). With 1 base removed from V and 2 bases from J, the gap between germline ends came to 11 bases. The CDR3 reads CASSYFPGSNTEAFF. The CDR3 coding sequence is TGTGCCAGCAGTTACTTCCCCGGGAGTAACACTGAAGCTTTCTTT.

The chain is built from TRBV6-1 and TRBJ1-3; D remains unclear. From germline, CDR1 is MNHNS and CDR2 SASEGT. V gave up 2 bases and J gave up 3 bases, with 5 bases separating them. The CDR3 is 13 amino acids. DNA for the CDR3: TGTGCCAGCAGTGAATCAATTGGAAACACCATATATTTT. Translated, it gives CASSESIGNTIYF.

V gene TRBV7-9 combines with J gene TRBJ2-7, with D perhaps TRBD2 (7 bases). V was pared by 1 base and J by 3 bases, with 16 bases between. The germline V gene has CDR1 SEHNR and CDR2 FQNEAQ (reference sequence). CDR3 length: 16 residues. This CDR3 is CASSLVVGGHFYEQYV. CDR3 nucleotides: TGTGCCAGCAGCTTAGTCGTCGGGGGGCATTTCTACGAGCAGTACGTC.

The genes are TRBV11-2 and TRBJ2-5, with D perhaps matching TRBD1 (5 bases). The germline V gene encodes CDR1 SGHAT and CDR2 FQNNGV. The CDR3 length is 12 residues. V lost 9 bases and J 6 bases, leaving 14 bases between the germline ends. CDR3 sequence (DNA): TGTGCCAGTGAAGGGGCGGTGAAGACCCAGTACTTC. Its translation is CASEGAVKTQYF.

The rearrangement joins TRBV2 to TRBJ1-1; D is unclear. CDR1 and CDR2 (germline): SNHLY, FYNNEI. Trimming took off 4 bases at V and 1 base at J, with 10 bases between the two ends. This CDR3 has 14 residues. The CDR3 DNA follows: TGTGCCAGCAGTGGCAGGATTGAGAACACTGAAGCTTTCTTT. Its protein is CASSGRIENTEAFF.

The chain links TRBV6-4 to TRBJ2-1, with a tentative D call TRBD2 (5 bases). The length of the CDR3 is 12 residues. V shed 5 bases and J shed 3 bases, with 5 bases lying between them. CDR1 and CDR2 from the germline V gene are MRHNA and SNTAGT. The CDR3 loop is CASSRDYNEQFF. The CDR3 bases are TGTGCCAGCAGTCGGGACTACAATGAGCAGTTCTTC.

The rearrangement joins TRBV7-9 to TRBJ1-4, with a possible D match to TRBD1 (5 bases). V shed 4 bases and J shed 6 bases, with 9 bases lying between them. CDR3 length: 13 amino acids. Germline CDR1 SEHNR, CDR2 FQNEAQ (reference sequence). The chain's CDR3 is CASSSGTYEKLFF. The CDR3 region has the DNA TGTGCCAGCAGCTCTGGGACTTATGAAAAACTGTTTTTT.

J is TRBJ2-1 and V is TRBV27; 7 bases match TRBD1. This CDR3 contains 15 residues. The V segment lost 6 bases and the J segment 7 bases; nucleotides outside the gene matches: 12. CDR1 and CDR2 from the germline V gene are MNHEY and SMNVEV (reference sequence). The DNA of the CDR3 is TGTGCCAGCAGCCTAGGGGCAGGGGGTCGGAATGAGCAGTTCTTC. This sequence encodes CASSLGAGGRNEQFF.

The chain combines TRBV2 with TRBJ2-1; 15 bases map to TRBD2. Trimming removed 0 bases from V and 12 bases from J; junction bases left unmatched: 6. Per the germline V gene, CDR1 is SNHLY and CDR2 is FYNNEI. The CDR3 consists of 16 residues. Written as DNA, the CDR3 is TGTGCCAGCAGTGAAGCTCGGACTAGCGGGGGGGCCGGGCAGTTCTTC. The encoded protein is CASSEARTSGGAGQFF.

V usage is TRBV19 and J usage is TRBJ2-1, with 15 bases identical to TRBD2. The CDR3 runs to 16 residues. V lost 0 bases and J lost 7; bases outside the gene matches: 1. The germline CDR1 and CDR2 sequences are LNHDA and SQIVND (reference sequence). CDR3 residues: CASSIDGTSGGNEQFF. The CDR3 DNA follows: TGTGCCAGTAGTATAGACGGGACTAGCGGGGGGAATGAGCAGTTCTTC.

J is TRBJ1-6 and V is TRBV30; TRBD1 might be the D (6 bases). The CDR3 loop spans 16 amino acids. Germline V lookup: CDR1 GTSNPN, CDR2 SVGIG (reference sequence). Trimming pared 0 bases from V and 4 bases from J, leaving 13 bases between. CDR3 sequence reads: CAWSVRQGLYNSPLHF. Written as DNA, the CDR3 is TGTGCCTGGAGTGTACGGCAGGGGCTTTATAATTCACCCCTCCACTTT.

V gene TRBV7-2 combines with J gene TRBJ2-1; no clear D gene. Trimming removed 5 bases from V and 9 bases from J, with 11 bases in between. There are 12 residues in the CDR3. CDR1 SGHTA and CDR2 FQGNSA come from the germline V gene. CDR3 amino acids: CASSLRLGEQFF. Here the CDR3 DNA reads TGTGCCAGCAGCCTGCGACTCGGTGAGCAGTTCTTC.

CDR3 sequence reads: CASSRQGYSQPQHF. CDR3 DNA sequence: TGTGCCAGCAGCCGACAGGGGTATTCTCAGCCCCAGCATTTT. The chain employs TRBV7-9 and TRBJ1-5, with TRBD1 identical over 8 bases. After removal of 5 bases from V and 6 bases from J, the junction contained 6 bases not matched to a gene. From germline, CDR1 is SEHNR and CDR2 FQNEAQ (reference sequence). This CDR3 spans 14 amino acids.

The J gene is TRBJ2-7, the V gene TRBV6-5, with 7 bases that match TRBD1. The CDR3 contains 14 residues. V shed 2 bases, J shed 3 bases, and the junction held 4 bases outside the gene matches. Germline CDR1 reads MNHEY; CDR2 reads SVGAGI. The CDR3 loop is CASSYNGDSYEQYF. The DNA for the CDR3 is TGTGCCAGCAGTTACAATGGGGACAGCTACGAGCAGTACTTC.

This clone was found a few times. The chain employs TRBV5-1 and TRBJ2-7; 10 nucleotides line up with TRBD1. The CDR3 covers 13 residues. V lost 4 bases to trimming and J lost 6 bases; unmatched junction nucleotides: 4. Germline assignment: CDR1 SGHRS and CDR2 YFSETQ. The CDR3 nucleotides read TGCGCCAGCAGCCCCGGGACAGGGGTCGAGCAGTACTTC. Protein: CASSPGTGVEQYF.

The gene calls are TRBV7-8 and TRBJ1-2; possibly TRBD1 for D (6 bases). The V end was cut by 1 base, the J end by 6 bases, with 12 bases between. This CDR3 spans 14 amino acids. The germline CDR1 and CDR2 sequences are SGHVS and FQNEAQ. This chain's CDR3 is CASSLEQGRDGYTF. The CDR3, as DNA: TGTGCCAGCAGCTTAGAACAGGGTCGGGATGGCTACACCTTC.

This clone was seen only a few times. This chain joins TRBV13 and TRBJ1-6; 7 bases fit TRBD1. CDR1 and CDR2 from the germline V gene are PRHDT and FYEKMQ (reference sequence). This CDR3 contains 16 residues. V shed 1 base and J 4 bases; nucleotides not matched to a gene: 4. Written as DNA, the CDR3 is TGTGCCAGCAGCTTAGAGGGACAGCAATATAATTCACCCCTCCACTTT. This encodes CASSLEGQQYNSPLHF.

This chain connects TRBV7-8 to TRBJ1-5, with D possibly being TRBD1 (6 bases). Germline CDR1 SGHVS, CDR2 FQNEAQ. Trimming shortened V by 3 bases and J by 0 bases, and 12 bases separated the two germline ends. The length of the CDR3 is 16 residues. As DNA, the CDR3 is TGTGCCAGCAGCTTCTCAGGGACAAATAGCAATCAGCCCCAGCATTTT. Encoded protein: CASSFSGTNSNQPQHF.

This chain uses TRBV10-3 with TRBJ2-1; 7 bases align to TRBD2. The CDR3 is 13 residues long. In germline, CDR1 is ENHRY, CDR2 SYGVKD. Losses at the gene ends were 4 bases for V and 4 bases for J; bases not matched to a gene: 1. CDR3 DNA sequence: TGTGCCATCAGTGGGGAGGGGTACAATGAGCAGTTCTTC. Translation gives CAISGEGYNEQFF.

The chain employs TRBV18 and TRBJ1-5; D might be TRBD1 (6 bases). Per the germline V gene, CDR1 is KGHSH and CDR2 is LQKENI. CDR3 length: 15 residues. V dropped 3 bases and J dropped 2 bases, with 11 bases sitting between them. The CDR3 loop is CASSPGHLGNQPQHF. CDR3 in DNA: TGTGCCAGCTCACCGGGACATCTGGGCAATCAGCCCCAGCATTTT.

This clone was seen more than once but under ten times. This sequence joins TRBV5-1 and TRBJ1-3, with D maybe TRBD1 (6 bases). CDR3 length equals 14 residues. With 3 bases removed from V and 4 bases from J, the gap between germline ends came to 11 bases. Germline V gene data show CDR1 as SGHRS and CDR2 as YFSETQ. The CDR3 is CASSSGVTGNTIYF. In DNA form, the CDR3 reads TGCGCCAGCAGCTCAGGGGTGACGGGAAACACCATATATTTT.